Listed below are T cell receptor beta chains from one sample, sequenced in a study of radiotherapy plus CTLA-4 blockade in lung cancer. Generated by immunoSEQ multiplex PCR, the TCRdb table keeps only in-frame clones and is missing some. Among around 44,000 clones listed, approximately 71% were seen once. The sample here was peripheral blood, taken from a patient treated with radiotherapy plus ipilimumab. The receptors shown here come from a human donor with non-small cell lung cancer whose response to radiotherapy plus ipilimumab could not be evaluated. Each CDR3 is given with its conserved first and last residue. A D gene is named only where the DNA matches it firmly. The size of a clone is reported for some rows only, either as once, few or many, or as a class for expanded clones.

D gene: -
V gene: TRBV11-1
J gene: TRBJ1-1
clone size: few
CDR3 protein: CASSLVEVGGAFF
CDR3 DNA: TGTGCCAGCAGCTTAGTAGAGGTCGGGGGAGCTTTCTTT

D gene: TRBD1
V gene: TRBV4-3
J gene: TRBJ1-1
clone size: -
CDR3 protein: CASSLSTGGYTEAFF
CDR3 DNA: TGCGCCAGCAGCCTTTCGACAGGGGGCTACACTGAAGCTTTCTTT

D gene: TRBD1
V gene: TRBV30
J gene: TRBJ1-2
clone size: once
CDR3 protein: CAWSRGRYGYTF
CDR3 DNA: TGTGCCTGGAGTAGGGGGCGGTATGGCTACACCTTC

D gene: -
V gene: TRBV11-2
J gene: TRBJ2-5
clone size: -
CDR3 protein: CASRWDPGGPETQYF
CDR3 DNA: TGTGCCAGCAGATGGGATCCGGGGGGCCCCGAGACCCAGTACTTC

D gene: TRBD2
V gene: TRBV30
J gene: TRBJ2-7
clone size: -
CDR3 protein: CAWSVGLAGGLIEQYF
CDR3 DNA: TGTGCCTGGAGTGTAGGGCTAGCGGGAGGGCTGATCGAGCAGTACTTC

D gene: TRBD1
V gene: TRBV6-6
J gene: TRBJ2-7
clone size: -
CDR3 protein: CASSLLPPGQGGQYF
CDR3 DNA: TGTGCCAGCAGTCTATTGCCTCCGGGACAGGGAGGGCAGTACTTC

D gene: -
V gene: TRBV28
J gene: TRBJ1-5
clone size: -
CDR3 protein: CASSPPLFVQPQHF
CDR3 DNA: TGTGCCAGCAGTCCCCCCTTATTCGTTCAGCCCCAGCATTTT

D gene: -
V gene: TRBV9
J gene: TRBJ2-7
clone size: -
CDR3 protein: CASSPLQGVQYF
CDR3 DNA: TGTGCCAGCAGCCCTCTACAGGGAGTGCAGTACTTC

D gene: TRBD2
V gene: TRBV5-1
J gene: TRBJ2-7
clone size: -
CDR3 protein: CASSIGTSEVEQYF
CDR3 DNA: TGCGCCAGCAGCATCGGGACTAGCGAGGTCGAGCAGTACTTC

D gene: -
V gene: TRBV4-1
J gene: TRBJ1-1
clone size: -
CDR3 protein: CASSQDPAGGTEAFF
CDR3 DNA: TGCGCCAGCAGCCAAGACCCCGCGGGCGGGACTGAAGCTTTCTTT

D gene: TRBD2
V gene: TRBV11-2
J gene: TRBJ2-1
clone size: few
CDR3 protein: CASSLVAGGPGEQFF
CDR3 DNA: TGTGCCAGCAGCTTAGTGGCGGGAGGGCCGGGTGAGCAGTTCTTC

D gene: TRBD1
V gene: TRBV28
J gene: TRBJ2-5
clone size: -
CDR3 protein: CASSFLGQGVGETQYF
CDR3 DNA: TGTGCCAGCAGTTTCCTCGGACAGGGGGTGGGGGAGACCCAGTACTTC

D gene: -
V gene: TRBV7-2
J gene: TRBJ2-7
clone size: -
CDR3 protein: CASSLGGNYEQYF
CDR3 DNA: TGTGCCAGCAGCTTAGGCGGGAACTACGAGCAGTACTTC

D gene: -
V gene: TRBV7-2
J gene: TRBJ2-7
clone size: -
CDR3 protein: CASSSRTGYEQYF
CDR3 DNA: TGTGCCAGCAGCTCTCGGACTGGCTACGAGCAGTACTTC

D gene: -
V gene: TRBV5-4
J gene: TRBJ2-7
clone size: -
CDR3 protein: CASSATGTLEQYF
CDR3 DNA: TGTGCCAGCAGCGCTACCGGGACACTCGAGCAGTACTTC

D gene: -
V gene: TRBV15
J gene: TRBJ1-2
clone size: -
CDR3 protein: CATSRGGNGYTF
CDR3 DNA: TGTGCCACCAGCAGGGGAGGTAACGGCTACACCTTC

D gene: -
V gene: TRBV5-1
J gene: TRBJ1-1
clone size: -
CDR3 protein: CASSFDPLGDTEAFF
CDR3 DNA: TGCGCCAGCAGCTTCGATCCCCTGGGCGACACTGAAGCTTTCTTT

D gene: TRBD1
V gene: TRBV16
J gene: TRBJ2-5
clone size: -
CDR3 protein: CASSHRTGDQETQYF
CDR3 DNA: TGTGCCAGCAGCCACCGGACAGGGGATCAAGAGACCCAGTACTTC

D gene: -
V gene: TRBV7-2
J gene: TRBJ1-1
clone size: -
CDR3 protein: CASSSTQAGAGAEAFF
CDR3 DNA: TGTGCCAGCAGCTCAACACAAGCGGGGGCTGGCGCTGAAGCTTTCTTT

D gene: -
V gene: TRBV7-2
J gene: TRBJ2-5
clone size: once
CDR3 protein: CASRVDRQGSETQYF
CDR3 DNA: TGTGCCAGCAGAGTAGATAGGCAGGGGTCAGAGACCCAGTACTTC

D gene: -
V gene: TRBV6-5
J gene: TRBJ2-2
clone size: -
CDR3 protein: CASSYWSVSGELFF
CDR3 DNA: TGTGCCAGCAGTTACTGGTCGGTTTCCGGGGAGCTGTTTTTT

D gene: -
V gene: TRBV4-3
J gene: TRBJ1-2
clone size: -
CDR3 protein: CASSPRRVTDYGYTF
CDR3 DNA: TGCGCCAGCAGCCCCCGGAGGGTAACTGACTATGGCTACACCTTC

D gene: -
V gene: TRBV7-9
J gene: TRBJ1-5
clone size: -
CDR3 protein: CASSRDLAGNQPQHF
CDR3 DNA: TGTGCCAGCAGCCGAGACTTAGCGGGCAATCAGCCCCAGCATTTT

D gene: TRBD1
V gene: TRBV7-2
J gene: TRBJ1-2
clone size: -
CDR3 protein: CASSANPGQGDGYTF
CDR3 DNA: TGTGCCAGCAGCGCGAATCCGGGACAGGGGGATGGCTACACCTTC

D gene: TRBD1
V gene: TRBV29-1
J gene: TRBJ1-3
clone size: -
CDR3 protein: CSVEMGQPLSGNTIYF
CDR3 DNA: TGCAGCGTTGAAATGGGACAGCCACTCTCTGGAAACACCATATATTTT

D gene: TRBD1
V gene: TRBV6-4
J gene: TRBJ2-1
clone size: -
CDR3 protein: CASSDPGQGRRNEQFF
CDR3 DNA: TGTGCCAGCAGTGACCCGGGACAGGGGCGTCGAAATGAGCAGTTCTTC

D gene: -
V gene: TRBV29-1
J gene: TRBJ1-1
clone size: -
CDR3 protein: CSGKSGMNTEAFF
CDR3 DNA: TGCAGCGGCAAATCCGGGATGAACACTGAAGCTTTCTTT

D gene: TRBD1
V gene: TRBV6-5
J gene: TRBJ1-1
clone size: medium-sized
CDR3 protein: CASSYGRTGLNTEAFF
CDR3 DNA: TGTGCCAGCAGTTACGGAAGGACAGGGCTAAACACTGAAGCTTTCTTT

D gene: -
V gene: TRBV7-9
J gene: TRBJ1-1
clone size: few
CDR3 protein: CASSRTIEAFF
CDR3 DNA: TGTGCCAGCAGCCGGACTATTGAAGCTTTCTTT

D gene: TRBD1
V gene: TRBV4-2
J gene: TRBJ1-6
clone size: few
CDR3 protein: CASSPGQASSYNSPLHF
CDR3 DNA: TGTGCCAGCAGCCCCGGACAGGCGAGCTCCTATAATTCACCCCTCCACTTT

D gene: TRBD2
V gene: TRBV7-9
J gene: TRBJ2-2
clone size: -
CDR3 protein: CASSFGTSGSFTGELFF
CDR3 DNA: TGTGCCAGCAGCTTCGGGACTAGCGGGAGCTTCACCGGGGAGCTGTTTTTT

D gene: -
V gene: TRBV5-1
J gene: TRBJ1-1
clone size: -
CDR3 protein: CASSLDSSNTEAFF
CDR3 DNA: TGCGCCAGCAGCTTGGACAGTTCGAACACTGAAGCTTTCTTT

D gene: TRBD1
V gene: TRBV18
J gene: TRBJ2-2
clone size: -
CDR3 protein: CASSFDRGNTGELFF
CDR3 DNA: TGTGCCAGCTCATTCGACAGGGGGAACACCGGGGAGCTGTTTTTT

D gene: -
V gene: TRBV9
J gene: TRBJ1-4
clone size: -
CDR3 protein: CASSLGQSKGDEKLFF
CDR3 DNA: TGTGCCAGCAGCCTAGGACAGAGTAAGGGGGATGAAAAACTGTTTTTT

D gene: -
V gene: TRBV5-1
J gene: TRBJ2-4
clone size: -
CDR3 protein: CASSPYQQVVAIQYF
CDR3 DNA: TGCGCCAGCAGCCCCTATCAACAGGTTGTGGCCATTCAGTACTTC

D gene: -
V gene: TRBV5-6
J gene: TRBJ2-7
clone size: once
CDR3 protein: CASSWKLASNSYEQYF
CDR3 DNA: TGTGCCAGCAGCTGGAAACTAGCCTCCAACTCCTACGAGCAGTACTTC

D gene: -
V gene: TRBV30
J gene: TRBJ2-3
clone size: -
CDR3 protein: CAWSLGGLPVDTQYF
CDR3 DNA: TGTGCCTGGAGCCTCGGGGGATTACCGGTTGATACGCAGTATTTT

D gene: -
V gene: TRBV5-1
J gene: TRBJ1-4
clone size: -
CDR3 protein: CASSLDRSNEKLFF
CDR3 DNA: TGCGCCAGCAGCTTGGACAGATCTAATGAAAAACTGTTTTTT

D gene: TRBD1
V gene: TRBV5-1
J gene: TRBJ1-5
clone size: -
CDR3 protein: CASSLGTGSSNQPQHF
CDR3 DNA: TGCGCCAGCAGCTTGGGGACAGGGAGCAGCAATCAGCCCCAGCATTTT

D gene: TRBD2
V gene: TRBV7-2
J gene: TRBJ2-7
clone size: -
CDR3 protein: CAGTSGNSYEQYF
CDR3 DNA: TGTGCCGGGACTAGCGGCAACTCCTACGAGCAGTACTTC

D gene: -
V gene: TRBV7-9
J gene: TRBJ1-2
clone size: once
CDR3 protein: CASSSGQNGYYGYTF
CDR3 DNA: TGTGCCAGCAGCTCCGGACAGAATGGCTACTATGGCTACACCTTC

D gene: TRBD1
V gene: TRBV19
J gene: TRBJ2-7
clone size: -
CDR3 protein: CASSGTGTYEQYF
CDR3 DNA: TGTGCCAGTAGTGGGACAGGTACCTACGAGCAGTACTTC

D gene: TRBD2
V gene: TRBV28
J gene: TRBJ2-5
clone size: -
CDR3 protein: CASSYPGLGLETQYF
CDR3 DNA: TGTGCCAGCAGCTACCCGGGACTAGGTTTAGAGACCCAGTACTTC